The table lists the clone carrying this T cell receptor (beta chain) with many counts. Its antigen is unidentified. V gave up 8 bases and J gave up 3 bases, with 7 bases separating them. The CDR3 extends over 11 amino acids. Per the germline V gene, CDR1 is KGHSH and CDR2 is LQKENI. RNA transcripts gave rise to amplified TCR beta CDR3 regions. HTBI primers were the set used in a first-round RT-PCR of the TCR CDR3. A single record per CDR3 protein comes from TCRdb applying MiXCR to the multiplex PCR reads. The sample yields 730,000 or so distinct CDR3 sequences, under 20% seen once. Patients showing uncontrolled infection, other autoimmune disease, pregnancy or lactation were ineligible. In making diagnoses, clinical symptoms, serum thyroxine and TRAb, thyroid ultrasound and orbital computed tomography were all used. These data are taken from a study of T cells in Graves' hyperthyroidism and ophthalmopathy.

Study outcomes and limitations: Researchers report that a 13 V-J model separated ophthalmopathy from stable hyperthyroidism. In validation, the model predicted ophthalmopathy. These predictions came a median about 6.5 months before onset.

The sequencing sample was made of blood. This chain connects TRBV18 to TRBJ2-5; no clear D gene. This TCR was recovered from a woman in her forties or fifties with Graves' hyperthyroidism that later progressed to Graves' ophthalmopathy. The CDR3 is CASSRKETQYF. CDR3 bases: TGTGCCAGCAGCCGCAAAGAGACCCAGTACTTC.